The 7 T cell receptor beta chains reported below all come from one sample, sequenced in a study of control samples from healthy donors and cancer patients. Using immunoSEQ multiplex PCR, the repertoire was profiled, and TCRdb retains in-frame clones only, with some absent. The profile covers approximately 82,000 clones, with roughly 93% appearing a single time and 1.3% taken by the ten largest. The sequenced material came from PBMCs. These receptors were taken from a woman in her forties with lung cancer.

The chain couples TRBV29-1 to TRBJ2-3, with D possibly matching TRBD2 (6 bases). This CDR3 has 14 residues. Germline CDR1 reads SQVTM; CDR2 reads ANQGSEA. V lost 6 bases to trimming and J lost 2 bases, with 15 bases between them. CDR3 DNA: TGCAGCGTCCGGGACTCGACGTTCACAGATACGCAGTATTTT. Amino acids: CSVRDSTFTDTQYF.

The V and J genes are TRBV9 and TRBJ2-6; D unclear. CDR1 is SGDLS, CDR2 YYNGEE, per germline. V lost 0 bases to trimming and J lost 0 bases, with 4 bases between them. The CDR3 consists of 15 residues. The CDR3 loop reads CASSVDLSGANVLTF. CDR3 nucleotide sequence: TGTGCCAGCAGCGTAGACCTCTCTGGGGCCAACGTCCTGACTTTC.

The chain carries TRBV7-3 and TRBJ2-1; D might be TRBD2 (5 bases). This CDR3 has 16 residues. Trimming stripped 5 bases from V and 0 bases from J, with 14 bases between. Germline CDR1 SGHTA, CDR2 FQGTGA. The CDR3 nucleotides read TGTGCCAGCAGCCCGTGGACTGGAAGCTCCTACAATGAGCAGTTCTTC. Protein product: CASSPWTGSSYNEQFF.

This chain joins TRBV5-4 and TRBJ1-1, with D possibly matching TRBD1 (5 bases). This CDR3 contains 18 residues. CDR1 is SGHNT, CDR2 YYREEE, per germline (reference sequence). Trimming left V 2 bases short and J 1 base short, with 21 bases between. The CDR3: CASSFLVGMGVGNTEAFF. The CDR3 DNA is TGTGCCAGCAGCTTTTTGGTCGGCATGGGGGTGGGGAACACTGAAGCTTTCTTT.

This clone appeared once. The CDR3 bases are TGTGCCAGCAGCTTAAGGAGTAACGATAATTCACCCCTCCACTTT. This sequence encodes CASSLRSNDNSPLHF. The rearrangement links TRBV7-2 to TRBJ1-6, with D uncertain. Germline assignment: CDR1 SGHTA and CDR2 FQGNSA. This CDR3 has 15 residues. V lost 2 bases, J lost 5 bases, and 10 bases lay in between.

V is TRBV21-1 and J is TRBJ2-5; TRBD2 is the table's D call and was not checked against the DNA. TRBV21-1 constitutes a pseudogene. The CDR3 is 14 residues long. CDR3 sequence: CASSTGLTQETQYF. Written as DNA, the CDR3 is TGTGCCAGCAGCACCGGCCTGACTCAAGAGACCCAGTACTTC.

The V and J genes are TRBV29-1 and TRBJ2-1; TRBD2 agrees at 12 bases. J lost 0 bases, V lost 6 bases, and 9 bases had no gene match. Looked up from germline, CDR1 is SQVTM and CDR2 is ANQGSEA. This CDR3 has 17 amino acids. CDR3 residues: CSVVTSGGWSSYNEQFF. CDR3 in DNA: TGCAGCGTCGTGACTAGCGGGGGCTGGAGCTCCTACAATGAGCAGTTCTTC.